The 9 T cell receptor beta chains reported below all come from one sample, sequenced in a study of cytomegalovirus exposure and HLA in healthy donors. PCR used 60 Vbeta primers and 13 Jbeta primers. This table comes from immunoSEQ multiplex PCR, and its TCRdb copy is limited to in-frame clones, with some not included. Of 150,000 to 200,000 clones in the sample, around 75% were seen once. The specimen was PBMCs. These receptors all come from a male donor in good health and CMV-seronegative.

The chain links TRBV6-1 to TRBJ2-3, with 8 bases fitting TRBD1. CDR1 and CDR2 from the germline V gene are MNHNS and SASEGT. The junction had 6 bases not matched to a gene; V was cut back by 4 bases and J by 6 bases. The CDR3 runs 14 residues. The CDR3 DNA follows: TGTGCCAGCAGTGCAACAGGGGGTATGGATACGCAGTATTTT. As protein: CASSATGGMDTQYF.

The chain has TRBV6-4 and TRBJ2-1, with 10 bases fitting TRBD2. The germline V gene has CDR1 MRHNA and CDR2 SNTAGT. This CDR3 has 16 residues. The trim removed 4 bases at V and 10 bases at J, leaving 13 bases unmatched. CDR3 nucleotide sequence: TGTGCCAGCAGTGCCCTCGGACTAGCGGAAGGGGGCGAGCAGTTCTTC. It codes for CASSALGLAEGGEQFF.

V usage is TRBV4-1 and J usage is TRBJ2-1; the D gene is possibly TRBD1 (6 bases). Germline CDR1 MGHRA, CDR2 YSYEKL. Trimming shortened V by 0 bases and J by 1 base, and 22 bases separated the two germline ends. The CDR3 length is 20 residues. The CDR3 loop reads CASSQEGWAGDRGSYNEQFF. CDR3 nucleotides: TGCGCCAGCAGCCAAGAGGGCTGGGCAGGGGATAGGGGGTCCTACAATGAGCAGTTCTTC.

CDR3 sequence (DNA): TGTGCCAGCAGCTTGTTTTTGGCAGCTGAAGCTTTCTTT. This translates into CASSLFLAAEAFF. The chain employs TRBV5-5 and TRBJ1-1, with D unresolved. CDR1 is SGHKS, CDR2 YYEKEE, per germline (reference sequence). There are 13 residues in the CDR3. Trimming stripped 1 base from V and 6 bases from J, with 10 bases between.

The CDR3 DNA sequence: TGCGCCAGCAGCTCGCGGACAGGGTACTCCTACGAGCAGTACTTC. Residues: CASSSRTGYSYEQYF. The chain recombines TRBV5-1 with TRBJ2-7, with 8 bases lining up with TRBD1. CDR3 length: 15 amino acids. The V and J ends lost 3 bases and 0 bases, in that order; junction bases with no gene match: 5. Germline-derived CDR1 and CDR2 are SGHRS and YFSETQ.

The chain joins TRBV28 to TRBJ1-1; D is uncertain. Per the germline V gene, CDR1 is MDHEN and CDR2 is SYDVKM. Trimming shortened V by 9 bases and J by 8 bases, and 19 bases separated the two germline ends. CDR3 length: 13 amino acids. The CDR3 sequence is CASIGGGNVEAFF. In DNA form, the CDR3 reads TGTGCCAGTATCGGAGGAGGGAATGTCGAAGCTTTCTTT.

The rearrangement joins TRBV10-3 to TRBJ1-4; D remains ambiguous. Germline V gene lookup returns CDR1 ENHRY and CDR2 SYGVKD. With 3 bases removed from V and 2 bases from J, the gap between germline ends came to 7 bases. The CDR3 is 14 amino acids. The CDR3 reads CAISDRRTNEKLFF. The CDR3 DNA is TGTGCCATCAGTGATAGGAGGACTAATGAAAAACTGTTTTTT.

The genes are TRBV28 and TRBJ2-7, with a tentative D call TRBD1 (5 bases). Per germline, CDR1 MDHEN and CDR2 SYDVKM. V was cut by 6 bases and J by 5 bases, with 11 bases left in between. The CDR3 length is 12 residues. CDR3 sequence reads: CASSGQTHEQYF. The CDR3 bases are TGTGCCAGCAGCGGACAAACCCACGAGCAGTACTTC.

The chain combines TRBV27 with TRBJ2-7; D perhaps matches TRBD1 (6 bases). The CDR3 runs to 17 residues. CDR1 and CDR2 (germline): MNHEY, SMNVEV (reference sequence). V was pared by 0 bases and J by 2 bases, with 17 bases between. This CDR3 reads CASSLSSQGSLTYEQYF. Here the CDR3 DNA reads TGTGCCAGCAGTTTATCCTCGCAGGGGTCCCTCACCTACGAGCAGTACTTC.